The 18 T cell receptor beta chains reported below all come from one sample, sequenced in a study of T cell changes during pregnancy in multiple sclerosis. Repertoires were generated with immunoSEQ multiplex PCR, while TCRdb's copy carries only in-frame clones and drops some. This table has some 89,000 clones, about 94% appearing once. The starting material was peripheral blood, obtained in the third trimester of pregnancy. The receptor set was obtained from a female donor with multiple sclerosis, enrolled in a pregnancy study.

The chain recombines TRBV27 with TRBJ2-1; no reliable D call. The CDR3 contains 13 residues. CDR1 is MNHEY, CDR2 SMNVEV, per germline (reference sequence). The V and J ends lost 3 bases and 4 bases respectively, with 7 bases between them. The CDR3 DNA follows: TGTGCCAGCAGTTTCTCTTTATACAATGAGCAGTTCTTC. Translation gives CASSFSLYNEQFF.

This chain joins TRBV7-8 and TRBJ2-2; no firm D call. Trimming removed 1 base from V and 5 bases from J, with 5 bases in between. Per the germline V gene, CDR1 is SGHVS and CDR2 is FQNEAQ. CDR3 length: 13 residues. The CDR3 nucleotides read TGTGCCAGCAGCTTAGAGCCAACCGGGGAGCTGTTTTTT. Translation gives CASSLEPTGELFF.

The chain couples TRBV5-1 to TRBJ2-5; possible D gene TRBD1, 5 bases. V lost 0 bases and J 2 bases, leaving 8 bases between the germline ends. This CDR3 contains 14 residues. The germline V gene encodes CDR1 SGHRS and CDR2 YFSETQ. CDR3 sequence (DNA): TGCGCCAGCAGCTTGGAGGGGCGACAAGAGACCCAGTACTTC. It codes for CASSLEGRQETQYF.

The sample holds one count of this clone. CDR3 sequence: CASSQEERGSYNEQFF. The CDR3 coding sequence is TGCGCCAGCAGCCAAGAGGAGCGGGGGTCGTACAATGAGCAGTTCTTC. The chain employs TRBV4-1 and TRBJ2-1, with 8 bases fitting TRBD2. The CDR3 has 16 amino acids. J lost 4 bases, V lost 0 bases, and 5 bases had no gene match. CDR1 MGHRA and CDR2 YSYEKL come from the germline V gene.

This clone was seen just once. The genes are TRBV4-2 and TRBJ1-6; 9 nucleotides line up with TRBD1. The CDR3 consists of 17 residues. V shed 2 bases and J 1 base; nucleotides not matched to a gene: 3. Germline CDR1 reads LGHNA; CDR2 reads YNFKEQ. In DNA, the CDR3 is TGTGCCAGCAGCCAATCAGGGACAGGGTCCTATAATTCACCCCTCCACTTT. Protein sequence: CASSQSGTGSYNSPLHF.

The chain couples TRBV19 to TRBJ1-4, with a possible D match to TRBD1 (5 bases). The germline V gene encodes CDR1 LNHDA and CDR2 SQIVND (reference sequence). Trimming took 11 bases from V and 5 from J, leaving 21 bases between them. This CDR3 is built from 15 residues. CDR3 nucleotide sequence: TGTGCCTCGGGTATCGGGGGGAGTCGAAATGAAAAACTGTTTTTT. Residues: CASGIGGSRNEKLFF.

This clone appeared once. This sequence joins TRBV7-2 and TRBJ2-3; 8 bases map to TRBD2. The CDR3 has 14 amino acids. Per germline, CDR1 SGHTA and CDR2 FQGNSA. The junction had 4 bases not matched to a gene; V was cut back by 3 bases and J by 5 bases. The CDR3 DNA reads as TGTGCCAGCAGCTTGGGACTAGTAGGAGATACGCAGTATTTT. Protein sequence: CASSLGLVGDTQYF. Variable domain in full (rest from reference TRBV7-2 and TRBJ2-3): GAGVSQSPSNKVTEKGKDVELRCDPISGHTALYWYRQSLGQGLEFLIYFQGNSAPDKSGLPSDRFSAERTGGSVSTLTIQRTQQEDSAVYLCASSLGLVGDTQYFGPGTRLTVL.

This chain uses TRBV6-1 with TRBJ1-6, with 7 nucleotides matching TRBD1. V dropped 0 bases and J dropped 6; count of bases not matched to a gene: 11. In germline, CDR1 is MNHNS, CDR2 SASEGT. The CDR3 runs to 18 residues. This CDR3 reads CASSEATLRGTGNSPLHF. The CDR3 region has the DNA TGTGCCAGCAGTGAAGCGACACTCAGGGGGACCGGTAATTCACCCCTCCACTTT.

The chain links TRBV6-5 to TRBJ2-2, with D uncertain. The CDR3 loop spans 15 amino acids. Germline V gene data show CDR1 as MNHEY and CDR2 as SVGAGI. The V and J ends lost 7 bases and 0 bases respectively, with 12 bases between them. For the CDR3, the DNA is TGTGCCAGCACCCCCCAGGCCACGAACACCGGGGAGCTGTTTTTT. It yields the protein CASTPQATNTGELFF.

The chain has TRBV7-9 and TRBJ1-2, with 7 bases matching TRBD1. The CDR3 is 13 amino acids. CDR1 and CDR2 (germline): SEHNR, FQNEAQ (reference sequence). V shed 6 bases, J shed 2 bases, and the junction held 3 bases outside the gene matches. CDR3 sequence (DNA): TGTGCCAGCAGAAAGACAGGGAACTATGGCTACACCTTC. Protein product: CASRKTGNYGYTF.

The rearrangement links TRBV2 to TRBJ1-5, with D possibly TRBD1 on 6 matching bases. The ends were cut back, 6 bases at V and 4 bases at J, with 16 bases in the middle. Germline V lookup: CDR1 SNHLY, CDR2 FYNNEI. The CDR3 has 15 amino acids. DNA for the CDR3: TGTGCCAGCAGAGTTGACAGGAGAGGAAATCAGCCCCAGCATTTT. It yields the protein CASRVDRRGNQPQHF.

The V call is TRBV19, the J call TRBJ2-1; D unresolved. CDR1 and CDR2 from the germline V gene are LNHDA and SQIVND (reference sequence). The CDR3 loop spans 13 amino acids. Trimming stripped 5 bases from V and 5 bases from J, with 10 bases between. The CDR3 region has the DNA TGTGCCAGTAGTCCTAATACCAACAATGAGCAGTTCTTC. It encodes CASSPNTNNEQFF.

V usage is TRBV7-3 and J usage is TRBJ2-1; TRBD2 matches 10 bases. The CDR3 is 15 amino acids. V dropped 5 bases and J dropped 6; count of bases not matched to a gene: 7. Germline V gene lookup returns CDR1 SGHTA and CDR2 FQGTGA. CDR3 protein: CASSVLAGALNEQFF. CDR3 nucleotides: TGTGCCAGCAGCGTCCTAGCGGGGGCCCTCAATGAGCAGTTCTTC. The full variable domain, completed using reference TRBV7-3 and TRBJ2-1, is GAGVSQTPSNKVTEKGKYVELRCDPISGHTALYWYRQSLGQGPEFLIYFQGTGAADDSGLPNDRFFAVRPEGSVSTLKIQRTERGDSAVYLCASSVLAGALNEQFFGPGTRLTVL.

V gene TRBV9 combines with J gene TRBJ1-2; 7 bases are shared with TRBD1. CDR1 SGDLS and CDR2 YYNGEE come from the germline V gene. The CDR3 has 12 residues. V gave up 3 bases and J gave up 6 bases; unmatched junction bases: 2. CDR3 residues: CASSGQGHGYTF. The DNA of the CDR3 is TGTGCCAGCAGCGGACAGGGCCATGGCTACACCTTC. The complete variable domain, with remaining parts taken from reference TRBV9 and TRBJ1-2, reads DSGVTQTPKHLITATGQRVTLRCSPRSGDLSVYWYQQSLDQGLQFLIQYYNGEERAKGNILERFSAQQFPDLHSELNLSSLELGDSALYFCASSGQGHGYTFGSGTRLTVV.

V and J are TRBV7-2 and TRBJ2-3; 8 nucleotides match TRBD2. This CDR3 is 16 amino acids long. From germline, CDR1 is SGHTA and CDR2 FQGNSA. V was pared by 1 base and J by 3 bases, with 6 bases of the junction left unmatched. The CDR3 DNA reads as TGTGCCAGCAGCTTAGAGGCGGGGGGCTCTACAGATACGCAGTATTTT. Translated: CASSLEAGGSTDTQYF.

V usage is TRBV6-6 and J usage is TRBJ1-3; no firm D call. V was pared by 4 bases and J by 1 base, with 5 bases between. Per germline, CDR1 MNHNY and CDR2 SVGAGI (reference sequence). The CDR3 spans 13 residues. CDR3 in DNA: TGTGCCAGCAGTTGGGAGTCTGGAAACACCATATATTTT. Translated, it gives CASSWESGNTIYF.

The gene calls are TRBV5-4 and TRBJ1-6, with TRBD1 matching 10 bases. CDR1 and CDR2 (germline): SGHNT, YYREEE (reference sequence). The CDR3 runs 16 residues. V lost 4 bases and J lost 8; bases outside the gene matches: 9. CDR3 residues: CASSEGTGESYSPLHF. CDR3 in DNA: TGTGCCAGCAGCGAGGGGACAGGGGAATCCTATTCACCCCTCCACTTT.

V usage is TRBV18 and J usage is TRBJ2-5; the D gene is possibly TRBD1 (5 bases). Per germline, CDR1 KGHSH and CDR2 LQKENI. V lost 1 base and J lost 3, with 12 bases in between. CDR3 size: 15 residues. The CDR3: CASSPLAGSEETQYF. The CDR3 DNA reads as TGTGCCAGCTCACCACTCGCAGGGTCGGAAGAGACCCAGTACTTC.